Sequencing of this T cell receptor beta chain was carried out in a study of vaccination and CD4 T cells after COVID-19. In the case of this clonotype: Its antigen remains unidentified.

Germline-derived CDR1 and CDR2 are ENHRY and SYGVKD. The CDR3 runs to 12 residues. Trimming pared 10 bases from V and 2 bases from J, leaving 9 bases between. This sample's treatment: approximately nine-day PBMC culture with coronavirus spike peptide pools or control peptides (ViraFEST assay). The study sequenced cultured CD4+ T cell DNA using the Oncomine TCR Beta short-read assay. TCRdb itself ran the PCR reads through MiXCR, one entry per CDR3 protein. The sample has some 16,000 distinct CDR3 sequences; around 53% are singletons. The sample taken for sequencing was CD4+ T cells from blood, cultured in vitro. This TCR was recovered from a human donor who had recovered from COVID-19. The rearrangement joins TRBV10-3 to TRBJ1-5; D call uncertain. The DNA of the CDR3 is TGTGCCAGCGGAGGAGGCAATCAGCCCCAGCATTTT. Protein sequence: CASGGGNQPQHF.